This is a list of T cell receptor beta chains from one sample in a study of blood T cell repertoires in COVID-19. Some clones are missing from TCRdb's copy, which holds only in-frame ones; the method was immunoSEQ multiplex PCR. The table shows around 250,000 clones, with approximately 81% occurring only once. Specimen: peripheral blood. These receptors all stem from a woman aged 18-29 years with acute or convalescent COVID-19. The CDR3 runs from the conserved cysteine through the conserved F or W. D genes are given only for firm matches. Size tells how often a clone was seen (once, few, many) or the class of an expanded clone, and some rows leave it out.

TRBV18	-	16	TRBJ1-3	once	CASSQQGPYSGNTIYF	TGTGCCAGCTCCCAACAGGGTCCCTACTCTGGAAACACCATATATTTT
TRBV11-3	TRBD1	14	TRBJ1-2	few	CASNPQGQSYGYTF	TGTGCCAGCAATCCCCAGGGACAGTCCTATGGCTACACCTTC
TRBV5-1	-	15	TRBJ1-1	-	CASSETQGPWTEAFF	TGCGCCAGCAGCGAAACACAGGGCCCGTGGACTGAAGCTTTCTTT
TRBV3-1/TRBV3-2	TRBD2	15	TRBJ2-7	-	CASSQGIAGGAEQYF	TGTGCCAGCAGCCAAGGGATAGCGGGAGGGGCCGAGCAGTACTTC
TRBV20-1	-	11	TRBJ2-3	-	CSARGSAGKGF	TGCAGTGCTAGAGGATCGGCAGGGAAGGGTTTT
TRBV6-5	TRBD1	14	TRBJ2-7	-	CASSPGQALYEQYF	TGTGCCAGCAGTCCCGGACAGGCCCTCTACGAGCAGTACTTC
TRBV27	TRBD1	13	TRBJ1-2	-	CASSLSGTGGYTF	TGTGCCAGCAGTTTATCGGGGACAGGGGGCTACACCTTC
TRBV6-5	TRBD1	15	TRBJ1-4	-	CASRARGRGIEKLFF	TGTGCCAGCAGGGCCAGGGGGCGGGGGATTGAAAAACTGTTTTTT
TRBV6-5	-	14	TRBJ1-6	-	CASSYSTAGSPLHF	TGTGCCAGCAGTTATTCCACAGCGGGATCACCCCTCCACTTT
TRBV18	TRBD1	16	TRBJ1-2	-	CASSPSPGQAVYGYTF	TGTGCCAGCTCACCGTCTCCGGGACAGGCAGTCTATGGCTACACCTTC
TRBV27	TRBD1	13	TRBJ2-5	-	CASGRQGSETQYF	TGTGCCAGCGGCCGACAGGGGTCGGAGACCCAGTACTTC
TRBV9	-	16	TRBJ2-5	-	CASSSDPAGEWETQYF	TGTGCCAGCAGCTCGGACCCAGCGGGTGAATGGGAGACCCAGTACTTC
TRBV9	TRBD1	15	TRBJ2-1	once	CASSLSGTGDNEQFF	TGTGCCAGCAGCCTATCCGGGACAGGGGACAATGAGCAGTTCTTC
TRBV4-3	TRBD1	19	TRBJ1-6	-	CASSLWTGDKSSYNSPLHF	TGCGCCAGCAGCCTTTGGACAGGGGATAAAAGCTCCTATAATTCACCCCTCCACTTT
TRBV14	TRBD1	15	TRBJ1-2	once	CASSLPGQTNYGYTF	TGTGCCAGCAGCCTGCCGGGACAGACTAACTATGGCTACACCTTC
TRBV7-2	-	12	TRBJ2-7	many	CASRQRGYEQYF	TGTGCCAGCAGGCAGAGGGGGTACGAGCAGTACTTC
TRBV9	TRBD2	18	TRBJ2-1	-	CASSVEDIAGGLYNEQFF	TGTGCCAGCAGCGTGGAGGATATAGCGGGAGGATTATACAATGAGCAGTTCTTC
TRBV11-3	-	17	TRBJ2-1	-	CASSLGMGTRSDNEQFF	TGTGCCAGCAGCTTGGGGATGGGGACTCGGTCAGACAATGAGCAGTTCTTC
TRBV28	TRBD1	16	TRBJ2-7	-	CASSLRRDRPTYEQYF	TGTGCCAGCAGTTTAAGACGGGACAGGCCGACCTACGAGCAGTACTTC
TRBV4-3	-	12	TRBJ2-7	-	CASSQDGYEQYF	TGCGCCAGCAGCCAAGACGGCTACGAGCAGTACTTC
TRBV6-5	TRBD2	14	TRBJ2-7	-	CASRLTSGSYEQYF	TGTGCCAGCAGGTTGACTAGCGGGAGCTACGAGCAGTACTTC
TRBV6-5	-	15	TRBJ1-4	-	CASRRHGGTNEKLFF	TGTGCCAGCAGACGACATGGAGGAACTAATGAAAAACTGTTTTTT
TRBV9	TRBD1	14	TRBJ1-5	-	CASSVGQGGQPQHF	TGTGCCAGCAGCGTGGGACAGGGAGGCCAGCCCCAGCATTTT
TRBV2	-	15	TRBJ2-4	-	CASSPPVARTDIQYF	TGTGCCAGCAGTCCACCCGTTGCGCGAACAGACATTCAGTACTTC
TRBV2	-	15	TRBJ2-2	-	CASRSLAENTGELFF	TGTGCCAGCAGAAGCTTAGCGGAGAACACCGGGGAGCTGTTTTTT
TRBV5-1	TRBD1	19	TRBJ1-4	-	CASSSGQINAFATNEKLFF	TGCGCCAGCAGCTCGGGACAGATAAATGCATTTGCAACTAATGAAAAACTGTTTTTT
TRBV27	-	18	TRBJ2-1	-	CASSLSPWQGRSYNEQFF	TGTGCCAGCAGTTTATCTCCTTGGCAGGGTCGCTCCTACAATGAGCAGTTCTTC
TRBV6-6	-	14	TRBJ1-4	-	CASTAPRLSEKLFF	TGTGCCAGCACCGCCCCCCGACTGAGTGAAAAACTGTTTTTT
TRBV19	-	14	TRBJ1-1	-	CATRGSDLNTEAFF	TGTGCCACCCGCGGGAGCGATCTGAACACTGAAGCTTTCTTT
TRBV6-2/TRBV6-3	-	14	TRBJ1-1	-	CASSYTRAGTEAFF	TGTGCCAGCAGTTACACACGCGCGGGCACTGAAGCTTTCTTT
TRBV15	TRBD1	13	TRBJ2-4	-	CATSSGQGNIQYF	TGTGCCACCAGCAGCGGACAGGGAAACATTCAGTACTTC
TRBV19	TRBD1	14	TRBJ1-1	-	CASSTRQGNTEAFF	TGTGCCAGTAGTACCCGACAGGGGAACACTGAAGCTTTCTTT
TRBV5-1	-	14	TRBJ1-3	once	CASSFGQHGNTIYF	TGCGCCAGCAGCTTCGGACAGCACGGAAACACCATATATTTT
TRBV5-1	TRBD2	17	TRBJ2-1	-	CASSPTTSGSSYNEQFF	TGCGCCAGCAGCCCTACTACTAGCGGGAGCTCCTACAATGAGCAGTTCTTC
TRBV5-1	TRBD2	16	TRBJ2-7	once	CASSLEGTSGPREQYF	TGCGCCAGCAGCTTGGAGGGGACTAGCGGGCCGCGTGAGCAGTACTTC
TRBV6-5	TRBD1	15	TRBJ2-7	-	CASSYSWTGGNEQYF	TGTGCCAGCAGTTACTCGTGGACAGGGGGGAATGAGCAGTACTTC
TRBV7-2	TRBD2	15	TRBJ2-7	-	CASSFQTSMFHEQYF	TGTGCCAGCAGCTTCCAGACTAGCATGTTCCACGAGCAGTACTTC
TRBV20-1	TRBD1	14	TRBJ2-4	-	CSASRQGAGNIQYF	TGCAGTGCTAGTAGGCAGGGGGCAGGAAACATTCAGTACTTC
TRBV6-2/TRBV6-3	-	16	TRBJ1-1	-	CASSYWGEGVNTEAFF	TGTGCCAGCAGTTACTGGGGCGAAGGGGTGAACACTGAAGCTTTCTTT
TRBV30	-	14	TRBJ1-1	-	CAWSDSGWNTEAFF	TGTGCCTGGAGTGACAGTGGGTGGAACACTGAAGCTTTCTTT
TRBV6-5	-	12	TRBJ1-5	few	CASTGEYQPQHF	TGTGCCAGCACCGGAGAGTATCAGCCCCAGCATTTT
TRBV16	TRBD2	17	TRBJ2-1	-	CASSQGTSPDKYNEQFF	TGTGCCAGCAGCCAAGGGACTAGCCCCGATAAATACAATGAGCAGTTCTTC
TRBV4-3	TRBD1	14	TRBJ2-7	-	CASSLGTGVYEQYF	TGCGCCAGCAGCCTGGGGACAGGGGTATACGAGCAGTACTTC
TRBV10-3	TRBD2	13	TRBJ2-7	once	CAISDGLGYEQYF	TGTGCCATCAGTGATGGACTAGGGTACGAGCAGTACTTC
TRBV19	-	17	TRBJ2-7	-	CASSPRLWTENTYEQYF	TGTGCCAGTAGTCCTAGGCTATGGACAGAGAACACCTACGAGCAGTACTTC
TRBV4-3	-	19	TRBJ1-4	-	CASSQELFSTGAPNEKLFF	TGCGCCAGCAGCCAAGAACTATTCTCGACAGGAGCCCCCAATGAAAAACTGTTTTTT
TRBV9	-	14	TRBJ1-6	-	CASSVGFYNSPLHF	TGTGCCAGCAGCGTGGGCTTCTATAATTCACCCCTCCACTTT
TRBV5-6	-	19	TRBJ1-3	-	CASSFLIGGRVLSGNTIYF	TGTGCCAGCAGCTTCTTGATTGGCGGCAGAGTTTTATCTGGAAACACCATATATTTT
TRBV3-1/TRBV3-2	TRBD1	15	TRBJ1-1	-	CASSAQGQLNTEAFF	TGTGCCAGCAGCGCCCAGGGACAGTTGAACACTGAAGCTTTCTTT
TRBV6-2/TRBV6-3	TRBD1	18	TRBJ1-1	-	CASSYRMGQGVWDTEAFF	TGTGCCAGCAGTTACCGAATGGGACAGGGCGTATGGGACACTGAAGCTTTCTTT
TRBV7-8	-	16	TRBJ1-4	-	CASSLVPGAEDEKLFF	TGTGCCAGCAGCTTAGTGCCAGGGGCGGAGGATGAAAAACTGTTTTTT
TRBV6-5	-	14	TRBJ2-7	-	CASSHGEGSYEQYF	TGTGCCAGCAGTCACGGTGAGGGCTCCTACGAGCAGTACTTC
TRBV25-1	-	14	TRBJ2-1	-	CASTILGDSGKQFF	TGTGCCAGCACTATCCTAGGGGATAGCGGCAAGCAGTTCTTC
TRBV5-4	TRBD1	16	TRBJ1-1	-	CASSLLTGGAGTEAFF	TGTGCCAGCAGCTTGTTGACAGGGGGCGCGGGCACTGAAGCTTTCTTT